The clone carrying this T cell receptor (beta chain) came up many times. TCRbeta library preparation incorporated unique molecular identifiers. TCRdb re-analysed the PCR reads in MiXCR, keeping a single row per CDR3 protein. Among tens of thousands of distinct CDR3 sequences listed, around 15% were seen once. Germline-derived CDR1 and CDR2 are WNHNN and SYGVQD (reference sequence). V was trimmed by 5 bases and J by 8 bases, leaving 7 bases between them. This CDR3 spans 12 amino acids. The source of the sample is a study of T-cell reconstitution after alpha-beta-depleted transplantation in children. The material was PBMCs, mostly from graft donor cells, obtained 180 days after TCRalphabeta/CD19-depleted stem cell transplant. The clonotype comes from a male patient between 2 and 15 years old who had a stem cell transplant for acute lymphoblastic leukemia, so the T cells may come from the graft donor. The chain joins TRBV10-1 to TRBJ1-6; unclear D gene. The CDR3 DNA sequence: TGCGCCAGCAGTTCGCTCGATTCACCCCTCCACTTT. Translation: CASSSLDSPLHF.